The rows below give T cell receptor beta chains drawn from one sample of a study of a mutant IDH1 vaccine in newly diagnosed glioma. The protocol was immunoSEQ multiplex PCR, while the TCRdb copy is restricted to in-frame clones and leaves out a portion. Here the sample spans more than 50,000 clones, approximately 65% being singletons. These TCRs are of unknown antigen specificity. The sequencing used peripheral blood mononuclear cells (PBMCs), collected from a glioma patient whose treatment included an IDH1 peptide vaccine. Source of these receptors: a man aged 40-55 years with glioma. Some clones in this sample may be carry-over from other donors' samples. The CDR3 runs from the conserved cysteine through the conserved F or W. A D gene is named only where the DNA matches it firmly. A row's size may be missing; if present it is once, few, many or a size class.

j_call d_call v_call clone_size cdr3_nt cdr3_aa
TRBJ2-5 TRBD2 TRBV9 - TGTGCCAGCAGCGCTAGCGGGGGATACCAAGAGACCCAGTACTTC CASSASGGYQETQYF
TRBJ2-7 - TRBV7-8 - TGTGCCAGCAGCACCGACGGATCCTACGAGCAGTACTTC CASSTDGSYEQYF
TRBJ1-5 - TRBV6-5 - TGTGCCAGCAGTTACTCGCAGGGAGGGTATCAGCCCCAGCATTTT CASSYSQGGYQPQHF
TRBJ1-1 - TRBV19 - TGTGCCAGTAGTTTGGGAAACACTGAAGCTTTCTTT CASSLGNTEAFF
TRBJ1-1 - TRBV6-5 - TGTGCCAGCAGTTACGGCCCCTGGTGGGCTGAAGCTTTCTTT CASSYGPWWAEAFF
TRBJ1-3 - TRBV7-9 - TGTGCCAGCAGCCCAAGACAGGCCATGGGTTCTGGAAACACCATATATTTT CASSPRQAMGSGNTIYF
TRBJ1-4 - TRBV5-8 - TGTGCCAGCAGCTCGGGACGAGGGCATACTAATGAAAAACTGTTTTTT CASSSGRGHTNEKLFF
TRBJ1-6 - TRBV7-9 - TGTGCCAGCAGCCGAGCACAGGGAGAATCACCCCTCCACTTT CASSRAQGESPLHF
TRBJ2-7 - TRBV7-2 - TGTGCCAGCAGCGGGAGCTCCTACGAGCAGTACTTC CASSGSSYEQYF
TRBJ2-1 TRBD2 TRBV7-3 - TGTGCCAGCAGCTTAATGCGCGGGGGGGCCGTCGATGAGCAGTTCTTC CASSLMRGGAVDEQFF
TRBJ1-4 TRBD1 TRBV6-5 - TGTGCCAGCAGCCAGGACAGGGGGCTTGAAAAACTGTTTTTT CASSQDRGLEKLFF
TRBJ2-5 TRBD2 TRBV5-4 few TGTGCCAGCAGCGCTCCGGGACTAGCTAGCGAGACCCAGTACTTC CASSAPGLASETQYF
TRBJ1-1 - TRBV12-5 - TGTGCTAGTGGTTTGCCCTCCCAATACACTGAAGCTTTCTTT CASGLPSQYTEAFF
TRBJ2-7 TRBD2 TRBV7-9 few TGTGCCAGCAGCCCGAGCGGGGCCTACGAGCAGTACTTC CASSPSGAYEQYF
TRBJ1-3 - TRBV7-9 - TGTGCCAGCAGCTTGATTGGGGGTACTGGAAACACCATATATTTT CASSLIGGTGNTIYF
TRBJ2-2 - TRBV4-1 - TGCGCCAGCAGCCAAGATTACAGTAGCGGGGAGCTGTTTTTT CASSQDYSSGELFF
TRBJ1-5 - TRBV5-1 - TGCGCCAGCAGCTCGTCGGGTAATCAGCCCCAGCATTTT CASSSSGNQPQHF
TRBJ1-1 - TRBV19 - TGTGCCAGTAGGAGGAGCACTGAGAACACTGAAGCTTTCTTT CASRRSTENTEAFF
TRBJ1-2 - TRBV6-5 once TGTGCCAGCAGTTACGATCCGAACCGGGGTGGCTACACCTTC CASSYDPNRGGYTF
TRBJ1-5 TRBD1 TRBV6-4 - TGTGCCACCCCAGGGGGAGGCAATCAGCCCCAGCATTTT CATPGGGNQPQHF
TRBJ1-6 - TRBV5-1 - TGCGCCAGCAGCCCAGGGGAAGATTCACCCCTCCACTTT CASSPGEDSPLHF
TRBJ2-5 TRBD2 TRBV5-4 - TGTGCCAGCAGCTTGGCGTCTAGCGGCGAGACCCAGTACTTC CASSLASSGETQYF
TRBJ2-2 - TRBV4-2 - TGTGCCAGCCGGGGGCAGGACACCGGGGAGCTGTTTTTT CASRGQDTGELFF
TRBJ2-2 TRBD2 TRBV12-5 once TGTGCTAGTGGTTTTCTCGAGTTGGTAGCGGGGGACACCGGGGAGCTGTTTTTT CASGFLELVAGDTGELFF
TRBJ1-1 TRBD1 TRBV10-3 once TGTGCCATCAGCCGGACAGGGATGACTGAAGCTTTCTTT CAISRTGMTEAFF
TRBJ2-7 - TRBV5-4 - TGTGCCAGCAGCTTGCCAGCATCCTACGAGCAGTACTTC CASSLPASYEQYF
TRBJ2-2 - TRBV9 - TGTGCCAGCAGCGTAGGGTTAGGGTATGCGGACACCGGGGAGCTGTTTTTT CASSVGLGYADTGELFF
TRBJ2-7 - TRBV21-1 - TGTGCCAGCAGTATCCAAGGGACTAGCGGGGGAGCCTACGAGCAGTACTTC CASSIQGTSGGAYEQYF
TRBJ1-6 - TRBV6-5 - TGTGCCAGCAGTTACTCGTGGGTGAGCAATTCACCCCTCCACTTT CASSYSWVSNSPLHF
TRBJ1-1 - TRBV18 - TGTGCCAGCTCACCCGCCTTCATGAACACTGAAGCTTTCTTT CASSPAFMNTEAFF
TRBJ1-2 - TRBV6-5 - TGTGCCAGCAGTTACGATCACAGGCGAGGCTATGGCTACACCTTC CASSYDHRRGYGYTF
TRBJ2-7 - TRBV7-2 - TGTGCCAGCAGCTCCCGGGCCCAGGGTTGGTACGAGCAGTACTTC CASSSRAQGWYEQYF
TRBJ2-2 - TRBV19 - TGTGCCAGTAGTAGAGTGTCGGGCACCGGGGAGCTGTTTTTT CASSRVSGTGELFF
TRBJ1-6 - TRBV19 - TGTGCCAGTAGTATAGAACAGGGAGGTTCACCCCTCCACTTT CASSIEQGGSPLHF
TRBJ1-2 - TRBV5-4 - TGTGCCAGCAGCTTGGATAGGAGCTACTATGGCTACACCTTC CASSLDRSYYGYTF